The sequence of this T cell receptor (beta chain) was determined in a study of blood T cells in healthy people across ages. Points from the study as a whole: No conclusive comparison of naive versus antigen-experienced cells was possible with unsorted PBMCs. Higher diversity and more naive CD4+ cells were features of long-lived donors, compared to aged donors.

A second PCR, run for about 6 to 12 cycles, used a sample-barcoded 5' primer plus a J-beta primer mix. Template switching added a 12-random-nucleotide identifier to every cDNA molecule. TCRdb used MiXCR to reprocess the 5' RACE reads, holding one entry per CDR3 protein. This table has approximately 1,700,000 distinct CDR3 sequences, roughly two fifths appearing once. There are a few counts of this clonotype. Its matching antigen is unknown. V lost 4 bases, J lost 1 base, and 10 bases stayed unmatched. Germline loops: CDR1 MGHDK, CDR2 SYGVNS. The CDR3 is made up of 16 amino acids. Sample: blood. This receptor was taken from a human donor in good health. The V call is TRBV25-1, the J call TRBJ2-7; 7 bases are shared with TRBD1. The CDR3 region has the DNA TGTGCCAGCAGTGGGTTAGGTGGGACAGTATCCTACGAGCAGTACTTC. Amino acid sequence: CASSGLGGTVSYEQYF.